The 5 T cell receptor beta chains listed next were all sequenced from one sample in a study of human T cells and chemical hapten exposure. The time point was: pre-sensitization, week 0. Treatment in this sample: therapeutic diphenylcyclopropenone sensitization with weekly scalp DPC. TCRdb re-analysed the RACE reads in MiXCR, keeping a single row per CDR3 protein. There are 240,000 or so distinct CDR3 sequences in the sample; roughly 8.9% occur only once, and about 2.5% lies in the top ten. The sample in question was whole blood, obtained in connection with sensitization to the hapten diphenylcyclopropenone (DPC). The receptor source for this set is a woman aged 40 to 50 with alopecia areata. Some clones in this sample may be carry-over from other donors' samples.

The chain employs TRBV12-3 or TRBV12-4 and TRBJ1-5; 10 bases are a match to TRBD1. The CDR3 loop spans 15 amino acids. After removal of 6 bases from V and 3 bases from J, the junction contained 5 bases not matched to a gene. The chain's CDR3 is CASRQGQGHNQPQHF. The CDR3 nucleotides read TGTGCCAGCAGGCAGGGACAGGGGCACAATCAGCCCCAGCATTTT.

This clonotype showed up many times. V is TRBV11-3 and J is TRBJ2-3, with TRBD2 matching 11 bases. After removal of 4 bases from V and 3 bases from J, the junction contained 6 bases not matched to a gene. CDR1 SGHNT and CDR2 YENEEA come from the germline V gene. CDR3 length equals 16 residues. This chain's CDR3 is CASSSTSGSGTDTQYF. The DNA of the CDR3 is TGTGCCAGCAGCTCCACTAGCGGGAGTGGGACAGATACGCAGTATTTT.

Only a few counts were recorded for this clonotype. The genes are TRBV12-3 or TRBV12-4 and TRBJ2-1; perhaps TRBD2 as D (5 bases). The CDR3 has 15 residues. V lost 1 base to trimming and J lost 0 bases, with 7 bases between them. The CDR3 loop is CASSLGGYSYNEQFF. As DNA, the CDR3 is TGTGCCAGCAGTTTAGGCGGGTACTCCTACAATGAGCAGTTCTTC.

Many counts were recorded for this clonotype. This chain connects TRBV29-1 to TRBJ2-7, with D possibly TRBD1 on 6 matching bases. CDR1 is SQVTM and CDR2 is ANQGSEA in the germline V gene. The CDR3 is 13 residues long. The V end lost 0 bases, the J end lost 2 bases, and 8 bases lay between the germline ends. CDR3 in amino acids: CSVEDRGTYEQYF. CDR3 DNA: TGCAGCGTTGAAGACAGGGGAACCTACGAGCAGTACTTC.

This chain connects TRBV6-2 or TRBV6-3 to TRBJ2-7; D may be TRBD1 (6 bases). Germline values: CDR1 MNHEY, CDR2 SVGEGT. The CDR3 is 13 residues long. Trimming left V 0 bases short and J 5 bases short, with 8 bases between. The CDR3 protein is CASSYSGGHEQYF. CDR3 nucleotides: TGTGCCAGCAGTTACTCAGGGGGACACGAGCAGTACTTC.